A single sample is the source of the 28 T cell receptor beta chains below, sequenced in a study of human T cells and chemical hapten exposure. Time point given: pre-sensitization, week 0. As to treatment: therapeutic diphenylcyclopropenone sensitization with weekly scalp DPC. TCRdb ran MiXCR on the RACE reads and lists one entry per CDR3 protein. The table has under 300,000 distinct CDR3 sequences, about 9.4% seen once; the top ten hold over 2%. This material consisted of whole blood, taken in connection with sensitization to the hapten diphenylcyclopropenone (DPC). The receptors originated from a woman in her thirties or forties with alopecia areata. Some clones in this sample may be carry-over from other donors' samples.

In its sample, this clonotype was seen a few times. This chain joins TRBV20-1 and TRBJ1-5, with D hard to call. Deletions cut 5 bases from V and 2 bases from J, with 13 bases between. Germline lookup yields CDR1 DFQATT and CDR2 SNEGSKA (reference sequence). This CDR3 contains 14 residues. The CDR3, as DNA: TGCAGTGCTCTACCCCTCGCGGGCAATCAGCCCCAGCATTTT. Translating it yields CSALPLAGNQPQHF.

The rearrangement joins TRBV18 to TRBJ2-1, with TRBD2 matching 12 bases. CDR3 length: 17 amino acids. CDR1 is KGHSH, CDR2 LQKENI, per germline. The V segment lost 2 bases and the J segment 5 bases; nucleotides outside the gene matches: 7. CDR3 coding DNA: TGTGCCAGCTCACCAACCCGGTCTAGCGGGAGGGACAATGAGCAGTTCTTC. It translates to CASSPTRSSGRDNEQFF.

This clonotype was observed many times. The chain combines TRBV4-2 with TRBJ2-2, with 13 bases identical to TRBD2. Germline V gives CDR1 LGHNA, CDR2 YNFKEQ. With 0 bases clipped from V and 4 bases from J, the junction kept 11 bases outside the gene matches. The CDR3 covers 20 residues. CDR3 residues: CASSQDRPLAGGGSTGELFF. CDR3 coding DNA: TGTGCCAGCAGCCAAGATCGCCCACTAGCGGGAGGGGGAAGCACCGGGGAGCTGTTTTTT.

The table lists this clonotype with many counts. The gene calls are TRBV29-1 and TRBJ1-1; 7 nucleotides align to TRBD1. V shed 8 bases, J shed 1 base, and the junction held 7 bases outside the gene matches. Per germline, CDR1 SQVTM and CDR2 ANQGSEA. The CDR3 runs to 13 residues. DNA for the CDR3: TGCAGCTTCAGGACAGGAGCGAACACTGAAGCTTTCTTT. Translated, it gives CSFRTGANTEAFF.

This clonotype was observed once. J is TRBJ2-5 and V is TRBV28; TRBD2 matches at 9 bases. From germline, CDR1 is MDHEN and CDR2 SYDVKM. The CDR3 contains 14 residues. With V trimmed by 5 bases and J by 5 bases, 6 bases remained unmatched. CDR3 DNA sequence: TGTGCCAGCAGTCGAGCGGGAGGTTCCGAGACCCAGTACTTC. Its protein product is CASSRAGGSETQYF.

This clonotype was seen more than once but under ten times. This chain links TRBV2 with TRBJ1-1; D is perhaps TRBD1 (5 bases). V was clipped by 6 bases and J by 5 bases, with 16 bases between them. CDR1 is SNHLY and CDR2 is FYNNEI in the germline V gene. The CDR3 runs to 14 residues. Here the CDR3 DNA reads TGTGCCAGCAGCAAGGGACGGGCCAGGACTGAAGCTTTCTTT. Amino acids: CASSKGRARTEAFF.

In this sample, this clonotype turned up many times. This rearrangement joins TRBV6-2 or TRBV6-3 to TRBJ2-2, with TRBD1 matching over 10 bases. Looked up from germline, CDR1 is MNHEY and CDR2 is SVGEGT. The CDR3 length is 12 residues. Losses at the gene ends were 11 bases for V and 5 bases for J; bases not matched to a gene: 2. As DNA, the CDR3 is TGTGCCGTGGACAGGGGGACCGGGGAGCTGTTTTTT. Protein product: CAVDRGTGELFF.

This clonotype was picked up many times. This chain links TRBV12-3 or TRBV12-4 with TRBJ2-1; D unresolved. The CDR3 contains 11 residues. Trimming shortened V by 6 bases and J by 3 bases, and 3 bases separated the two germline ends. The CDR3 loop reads CASRIYNEQFF. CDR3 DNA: TGTGCCAGCAGAATCTACAATGAGCAGTTCTTC.

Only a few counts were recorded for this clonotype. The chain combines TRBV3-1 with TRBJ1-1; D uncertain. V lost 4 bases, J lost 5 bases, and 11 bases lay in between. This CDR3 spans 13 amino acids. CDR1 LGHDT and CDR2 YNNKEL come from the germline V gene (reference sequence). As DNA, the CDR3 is TGTGCCAGCAGCCCAGGACGTGGAACTGAAGCTTTCTTT. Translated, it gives CASSPGRGTEAFF.

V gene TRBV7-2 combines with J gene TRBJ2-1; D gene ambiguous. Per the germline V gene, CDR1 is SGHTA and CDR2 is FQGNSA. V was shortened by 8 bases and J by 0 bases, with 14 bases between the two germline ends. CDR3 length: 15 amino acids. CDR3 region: CASSAPASSYNEQFF. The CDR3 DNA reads TGTGCCAGCTCGGCCCCCGCGAGCTCCTACAATGAGCAGTTCTTC. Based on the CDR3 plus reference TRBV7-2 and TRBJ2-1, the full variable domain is GAGVSQSPSNKVTEKGKDVELRCDPISGHTALYWYRQSLGQGLEFLIYFQGNSAPDKSGLPSDRFSAERTGGSVSTLTIQRTQQEDSAVYLCASSAPASSYNEQFFGPGTRLTVL.

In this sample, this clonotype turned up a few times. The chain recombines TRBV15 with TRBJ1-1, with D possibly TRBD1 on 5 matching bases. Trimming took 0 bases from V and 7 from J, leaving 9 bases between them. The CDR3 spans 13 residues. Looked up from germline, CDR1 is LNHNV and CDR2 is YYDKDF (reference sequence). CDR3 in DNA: TGTGCCACCAGCAGAGACCGGGACCTTGAAGCTTTCTTT. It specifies CATSRDRDLEAFF. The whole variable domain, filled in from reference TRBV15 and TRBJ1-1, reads DAMVIQNPRYQVTQFGKPVTLSCSQTLNHNVMYWYQQKSSQAPKLLFHYYDKDFNNEADTPDNFQSRRPNTSFCFLDIRSPGLGDTAMYLCATSRDRDLEAFFGQGTRLTVV.

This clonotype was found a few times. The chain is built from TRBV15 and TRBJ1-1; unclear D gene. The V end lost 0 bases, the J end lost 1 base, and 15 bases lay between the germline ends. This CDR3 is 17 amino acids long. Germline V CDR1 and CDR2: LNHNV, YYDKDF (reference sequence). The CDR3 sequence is CATSRDPIVRENTEAFF. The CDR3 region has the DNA TGTGCCACCAGCAGAGATCCTATAGTGAGGGAGAACACTGAAGCTTTCTTT.

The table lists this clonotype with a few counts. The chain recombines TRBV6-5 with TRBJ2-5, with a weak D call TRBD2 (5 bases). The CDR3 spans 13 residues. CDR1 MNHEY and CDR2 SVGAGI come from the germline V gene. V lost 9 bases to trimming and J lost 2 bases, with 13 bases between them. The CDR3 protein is CASQFREQETQYF. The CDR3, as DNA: TGTGCCAGTCAGTTCCGGGAACAAGAGACCCAGTACTTC.

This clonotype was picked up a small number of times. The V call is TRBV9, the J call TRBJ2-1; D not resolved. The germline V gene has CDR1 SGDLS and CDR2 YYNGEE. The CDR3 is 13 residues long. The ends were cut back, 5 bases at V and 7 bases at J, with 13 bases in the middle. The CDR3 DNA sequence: TGTGCCAGCAGTGTTCCCCCCGCGAATGAGCAGTTCTTC. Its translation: CASSVPPANEQFF.

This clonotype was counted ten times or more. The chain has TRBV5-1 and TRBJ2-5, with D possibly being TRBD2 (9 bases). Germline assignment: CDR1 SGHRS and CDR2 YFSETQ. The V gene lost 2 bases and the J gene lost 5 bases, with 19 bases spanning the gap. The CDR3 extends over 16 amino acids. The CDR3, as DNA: TGCGCCAGCAGCTTACAGGGGGGACTAGCAACGGAGACCCAGTACTTC. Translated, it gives CASSLQGGLATETQYF.

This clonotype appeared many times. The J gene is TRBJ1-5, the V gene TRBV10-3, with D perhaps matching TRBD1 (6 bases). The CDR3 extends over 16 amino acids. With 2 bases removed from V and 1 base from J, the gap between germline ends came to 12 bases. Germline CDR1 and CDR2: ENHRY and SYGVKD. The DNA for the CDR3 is TGTGCCATCAGTGAGAGGGGGGGTAAGAGCAATCAGCCCCAGCATTTT. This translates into CAISERGGKSNQPQHF.

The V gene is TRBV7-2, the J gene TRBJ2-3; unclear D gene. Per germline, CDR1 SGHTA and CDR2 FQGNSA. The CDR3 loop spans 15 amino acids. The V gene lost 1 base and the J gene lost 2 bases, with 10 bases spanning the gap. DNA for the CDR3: TGTGCCAGCAGCTTAGATTGGTCCTACACAGATACGCAGTATTTT. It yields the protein CASSLDWSYTDTQYF.

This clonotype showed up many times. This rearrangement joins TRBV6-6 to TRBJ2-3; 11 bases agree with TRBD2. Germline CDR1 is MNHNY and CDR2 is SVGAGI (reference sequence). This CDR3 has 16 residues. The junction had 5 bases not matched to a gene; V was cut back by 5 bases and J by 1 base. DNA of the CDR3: TGTGCCAGCAGTGCCACTAGCGGGAGCGGCACAGATACGCAGTATTTT. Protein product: CASSATSGSGTDTQYF.

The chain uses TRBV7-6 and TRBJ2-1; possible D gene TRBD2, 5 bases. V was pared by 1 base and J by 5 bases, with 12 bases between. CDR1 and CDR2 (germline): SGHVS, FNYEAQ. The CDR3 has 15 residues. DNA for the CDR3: TGTGCCAGCAGCTTAGGGGGAGTGTGGGACAATGAGCAGTTCTTC. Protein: CASSLGGVWDNEQFF.

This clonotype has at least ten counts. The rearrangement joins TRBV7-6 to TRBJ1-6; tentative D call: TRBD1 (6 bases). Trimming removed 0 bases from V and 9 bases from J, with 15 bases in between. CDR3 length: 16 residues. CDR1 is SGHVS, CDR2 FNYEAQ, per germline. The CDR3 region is CASSLADRGLGSPLHF. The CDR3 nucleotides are TGTGCCAGCAGCTTAGCCGATCGGGGGCTGGGTTCACCCCTCCACTTT.

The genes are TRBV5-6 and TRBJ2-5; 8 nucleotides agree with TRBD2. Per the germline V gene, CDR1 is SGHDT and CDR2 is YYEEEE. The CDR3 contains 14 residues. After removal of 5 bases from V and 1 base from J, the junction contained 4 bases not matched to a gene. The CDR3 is CASRGLASQETQYF. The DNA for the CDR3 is TGTGCCAGCAGAGGACTAGCAAGCCAAGAGACCCAGTACTTC.

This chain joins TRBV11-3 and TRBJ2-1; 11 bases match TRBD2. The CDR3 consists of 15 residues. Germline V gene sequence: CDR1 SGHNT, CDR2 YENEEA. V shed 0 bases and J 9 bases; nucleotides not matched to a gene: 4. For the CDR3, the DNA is TGTGCCAGCAGCTTAGAAGTAGCGGGAGGGGGTGAGCAGTTCTTC. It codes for CASSLEVAGGGEQFF.

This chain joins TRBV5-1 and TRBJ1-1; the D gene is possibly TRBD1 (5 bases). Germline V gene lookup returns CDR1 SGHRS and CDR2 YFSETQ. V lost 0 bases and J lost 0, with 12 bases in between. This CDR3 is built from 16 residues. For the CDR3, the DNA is TGCGCCAGCAGCTTGGTCGACAGAGCCATGAACACTGAAGCTTTCTTT. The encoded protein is CASSLVDRAMNTEAFF.

The chain's CDR3 is CASSEGGTGHTEAFF. CDR3 nucleotides: TGTGCCAGCAGTGAAGGGGGGACTGGGCACACTGAAGCTTTCTTT. The chain employs TRBV2 and TRBJ1-1; D is possibly TRBD1 (5 bases). V was pared by 1 base and J by 3 bases, with 12 bases between. The CDR3 consists of 15 residues. Germline assignment: CDR1 SNHLY and CDR2 FYNNEI.

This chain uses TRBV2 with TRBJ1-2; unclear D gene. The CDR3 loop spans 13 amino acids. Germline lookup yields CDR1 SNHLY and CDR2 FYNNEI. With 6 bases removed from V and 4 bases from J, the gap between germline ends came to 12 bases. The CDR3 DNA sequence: TGTGCCAGCAGATTGGGTTACAGCTATGGCTACACCTTC. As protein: CASRLGYSYGYTF. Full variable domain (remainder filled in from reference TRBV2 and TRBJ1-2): EPEVTQTPSHQVTQMGQEVILRCVPISNHLYFYWYRQILGQKVEFLVSFYNNEISEKSEIFDDQFSVERPDGSNFTLKIRSTKLEDSAMYFCASRLGYSYGYTFGSGTRLTVV.

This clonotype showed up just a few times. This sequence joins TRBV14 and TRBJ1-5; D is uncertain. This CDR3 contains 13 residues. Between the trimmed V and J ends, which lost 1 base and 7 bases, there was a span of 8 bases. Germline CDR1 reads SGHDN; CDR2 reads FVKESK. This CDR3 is CASSQGEAQPQHF. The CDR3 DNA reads TGTGCCAGCAGCCAAGGGGAGGCCCAGCCCCAGCATTTT.

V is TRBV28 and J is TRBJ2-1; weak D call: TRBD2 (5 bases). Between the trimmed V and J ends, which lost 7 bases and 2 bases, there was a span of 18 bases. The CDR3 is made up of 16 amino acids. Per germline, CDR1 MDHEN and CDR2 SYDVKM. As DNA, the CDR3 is TGTGCCAGCACTCTAGAGAGGGCGAACCCCTACAATGAGCAGTTCTTC. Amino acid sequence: CASTLERANPYNEQFF.

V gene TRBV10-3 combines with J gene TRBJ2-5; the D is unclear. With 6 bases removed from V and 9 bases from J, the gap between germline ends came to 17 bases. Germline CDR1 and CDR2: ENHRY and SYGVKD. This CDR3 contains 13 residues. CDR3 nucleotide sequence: TGTGCCATCAGCGATATGGAGTATTTGGCCCAGTACTTC. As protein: CAISDMEYLAQYF.